What follows are 27 T cell receptor beta chains derived from one specimen sequenced in a study of blood T cell repertoires in COVID-19. The data were produced by immunoSEQ multiplex PCR, yet TCRdb's version contains in-frame clones alone and is incomplete. The data show hundreds of thousands of clones, under 85% seen once. Input material: peripheral blood. The receptors derive from a woman aged 25 to 45 with COVID-19, enrolled during active disease.

CDR3 nucleotides: TGTGCCAGCAGCCCCGGGCTCAGCGGCGGGGCCAACGTCCTGACTTTC. Translated: CASSPGLSGGANVLTF. The chain combines TRBV7-8 with TRBJ2-6; a possible D gene is TRBD2 (5 bases). Germline lookup yields CDR1 SGHVS and CDR2 FQNEAQ. V dropped 5 bases and J dropped 4 bases, with 15 bases sitting between them. This CDR3 spans 16 amino acids.

The genes are TRBV7-3 and TRBJ2-1; possible D gene TRBD1, 6 bases. The germline V gene encodes CDR1 SGHTA and CDR2 FQGTGA. This CDR3 comprises 13 residues. V lost 4 bases and J lost 8, with 12 bases in between. This chain's CDR3 is CASSSGWGHEQFF. CDR3 sequence (DNA): TGTGCCAGCAGCTCCGGGTGGGGGCATGAGCAGTTCTTC.

This chain links TRBV4-2 with TRBJ2-2; 7 bases fit TRBD2. CDR3 length equals 16 residues. Germline assignment: CDR1 LGHNA and CDR2 YNFKEQ. V lost 0 bases to trimming and J lost 5 bases; unmatched junction nucleotides: 6. CDR3 DNA sequence: TGTGCCAGCAGCCAAGATGGCGGGAGCGGAACCGGGGAGCTGTTTTTT. Its translation: CASSQDGGSGTGELFF.

The CDR3 loop is CASSYGSGVGTDTQYF. DNA of the CDR3: TGTGCCAGCAGTTACGGTAGCGGGGTTGGTACAGATACGCAGTATTTT. The chain has TRBV6-5 and TRBJ2-3; 8 bases fit TRBD2. Germline V lookup: CDR1 MNHEY, CDR2 SVGAGI. The junction had 7 bases not matched to a gene; V was cut back by 2 bases and J by 3 bases. The CDR3 runs to 16 residues.

The chain recombines TRBV12-5 with TRBJ1-2; D remains unclear. This CDR3 region has 11 residues. Trimming left V 7 bases short and J 8 bases short, with 11 bases between. Germline-derived CDR1 and CDR2 are LGHNT and FRNRAP. Here the CDR3 DNA reads TGTGCTAGTGATGGGCCAGACGGCTACACCTTC. It specifies CASDGPDGYTF.

This chain joins TRBV27 and TRBJ2-5; D possibly corresponds to TRBD1 (5 bases). CDR3 size: 12 residues. The V end lost 8 bases, the J end lost 2 bases, and 9 bases lay between the germline ends. Germline V lookup: CDR1 MNHEY, CDR2 SMNVEV (reference sequence). DNA of the CDR3: TGTGCCAGCGGGCAGGGACAAGAGACCCAGTACTTC. Residues: CASGQGQETQYF.

This clone came up once. The rearrangement uses TRBV7-2 and TRBJ2-7; D is undetermined. Per the germline V gene, CDR1 is SGHTA and CDR2 is FQGNSA. This CDR3 has 13 amino acids. Deletions cut 4 bases from V and 2 bases from J, with 9 bases between. The CDR3 protein is CASSSPTTYEQYF. CDR3 DNA: TGTGCCAGCAGCTCCCCAACTACCTACGAGCAGTACTTC.

This chain uses TRBV24-1 with TRBJ1-2; no firm D call. This CDR3 spans 12 amino acids. The V end lost 4 bases, the J end lost 2 bases, and 4 bases lay between the germline ends. Germline CDR1 reads KGHDR; CDR2 reads SFDVKD. The DNA for the CDR3 is TGTGCCACCAGTGACCAGAACTATGGCTACACCTTC. Translation gives CATSDQNYGYTF.

The chain joins TRBV9 to TRBJ2-1; 7 bases are shared with TRBD2. Germline loops: CDR1 SGDLS, CDR2 YYNGEE. The CDR3 has 16 amino acids. The junction had 6 bases not matched to a gene; V was cut back by 3 bases and J by 0 bases. The CDR3: CASSARDYDSYNEQFF. The CDR3 bases are TGTGCCAGCAGCGCACGGGACTACGACTCCTACAATGAGCAGTTCTTC.

The chain uses TRBV5-6 and TRBJ1-2, with unresolved D. CDR1 SGHDT and CDR2 YYEEEE come from the germline V gene. With 0 bases removed from V and 4 bases from J, the gap between germline ends came to 10 bases. The CDR3 extends over 14 amino acids. CDR3 residues: CASSLGLSGYGYTF. CDR3 nucleotides: TGTGCCAGCAGCTTGGGTTTAAGCGGCTATGGCTACACCTTC.

This rearrangement joins TRBV25-1 to TRBJ2-7; the match to TRBD1 covers 7 bases. CDR1 and CDR2 from the germline V gene are MGHDK and SYGVNS. CDR3 length: 14 residues. J was trimmed by 6 bases and V by 1 base; bases with no gene match: 6. The CDR3 loop reads CASSEWGTDSEQYF. CDR3 in DNA: TGTGCCAGCAGTGAATGGGGGACAGACTCCGAGCAGTACTTC.

The chain recombines TRBV9 with TRBJ1-2; the D is unclear. Trimming pared 3 bases from V and 6 bases from J, leaving 9 bases between. The CDR3 totals 12 residues. The germline V gene has CDR1 SGDLS and CDR2 YYNGEE. The chain's CDR3 is CASSATRDGYTF. The DNA of the CDR3 is TGTGCCAGCAGCGCGACGAGGGATGGCTACACCTTC.

This chain links TRBV24-1 with TRBJ2-3, with D possibly matching TRBD1 (6 bases). The length of the CDR3 is 14 residues. Trimming took 3 bases from V and 6 from J, leaving 12 bases between them. In germline, CDR1 is KGHDR, CDR2 SFDVKD. CDR3 nucleotides: TGTGCCACCAGTGATAAGGCAGGGGAGGATACGCAGTATTTT. Amino acids: CATSDKAGEDTQYF.

This chain connects TRBV4-3 to TRBJ2-3; 8 positions match TRBD1. This CDR3 region has 15 residues. Per germline, CDR1 LGHNA and CDR2 YSLEER. J lost 2 bases, V lost 4 bases, and 5 bases had no gene match. The CDR3 region has the DNA TGCGCCAGCAGCCGCCAGGGGGCAATCACAGATACGCAGTATTTT. It codes for CASSRQGAITDTQYF.

In DNA, the CDR3 is TGCGCCAGCAGCTTGGCACAGGGAGACGGAAACACCATATATTTT. It yields the protein CASSLAQGDGNTIYF. This chain links TRBV5-1 with TRBJ1-3; TRBD1 is a possible D gene (6 bases). V gave up 0 bases and J gave up 4 bases, with 11 bases separating them. Germline values: CDR1 SGHRS, CDR2 YFSETQ. CDR3 length: 15 amino acids.

The J gene is TRBJ2-1, the V gene TRBV6-6, with a weak D call TRBD2 (5 bases). Trimming left V 6 bases short and J 1 base short, with 10 bases between. In germline, CDR1 is MNHNY, CDR2 SVGAGI (reference sequence). The CDR3 runs 14 residues. In DNA form, the CDR3 reads TGTGCCAGCAGGGGAGTAGGGTCCTACAATGAGCAGTTCTTC. Its translation: CASRGVGSYNEQFF.

The chain is built from TRBV4-2 and TRBJ2-1, with 8 bases matching TRBD2. This CDR3 region has 16 residues. Per the germline V gene, CDR1 is LGHNA and CDR2 is YNFKEQ. V was pared by 4 bases and J by 10 bases, with 15 bases of the junction left unmatched. The CDR3 DNA reads TGTGCCAGCAGCCCTCCAACGCGGGAGGTAGGAAGGGAGCAGTTCTTC. Protein: CASSPPTREVGREQFF.

The chain joins TRBV30 to TRBJ2-7; D ambiguous. V lost 4 bases and J 2 bases, leaving 12 bases between the germline ends. The germline CDR1 and CDR2 sequences are GTSNPN and SVGIG (reference sequence). The CDR3 sequence is 13 residues long. The CDR3 loop reads CAWKSIPTYEQYF. Here the CDR3 DNA reads TGTGCCTGGAAGTCTATACCTACCTACGAGCAGTACTTC.

The chain carries TRBV11-2 and TRBJ2-3; 9 bases agree with TRBD2. Germline V gene sequence: CDR1 SGHAT, CDR2 FQNNGV. This CDR3 comprises 15 residues. The junction had 3 bases not matched to a gene; V was cut back by 2 bases and J by 3 bases. In nucleotides, the CDR3 is TGTGCCAGCAGCTTATTAACTAGCGGGACAGATACGCAGTATTTT. Its protein product is CASSLLTSGTDTQYF.

V and J are TRBV7-2 and TRBJ2-5; TRBD2 agrees at 8 bases. Germline V gene sequence: CDR1 SGHTA, CDR2 FQGNSA. CDR3 length: 16 residues. J was trimmed by 5 bases and V by 2 bases; bases with no gene match: 10. The CDR3 bases are TGTGCCAGCAGCTTACAAACCCGGGAGGGGACGGAGACCCAGTACTTC. Translation gives CASSLQTREGTETQYF.

The chain joins TRBV13 to TRBJ1-1; possible D gene TRBD1, 6 bases. Trimming left V 2 bases short and J 5 bases short, with 9 bases between. The germline gives CDR1 PRHDT, CDR2 FYEKMQ (reference sequence). This CDR3 is 13 amino acids long. This CDR3 reads CASSLLQGTEAFF. DNA for the CDR3: TGTGCCAGCAGCTTACTACAGGGAACTGAAGCTTTCTTT.

The rearrangement joins TRBV4-1 to TRBJ1-2, with D tentatively TRBD1 (5 bases). CDR1 and CDR2 from the germline V gene are MGHRA and YSYEKL. The V end was cut by 0 bases, the J end by 4 bases, with 9 bases between. The CDR3 extends over 14 amino acids. The CDR3: CASSQDRTGYGYTF. CDR3 bases: TGCGCCAGCAGCCAAGATCGAACAGGCTATGGCTACACCTTC.

J is TRBJ1-2 and V is TRBV7-2, with TRBD1 matching 10 bases. The CDR3 consists of 17 residues. CDR1 is SGHTA, CDR2 FQGNSA, per germline. V was pared by 3 bases and J by 8 bases, with 15 bases of the junction left unmatched. CDR3 in DNA: TGTGCCAGCAGCTTCAGAGGACAGGGGGTTTTCGTAGGGGGCTACACCTTC. Protein sequence: CASSFRGQGVFVGGYTF.

This rearrangement joins TRBV15 to TRBJ1-5; possible D gene TRBD1, 6 bases. Trimming removed 5 bases from V and 1 base from J, with 12 bases in between. CDR1 is LNHNV, CDR2 YYDKDF, per germline (reference sequence). The CDR3 totals 15 residues. This CDR3 is CATSLGRGSNQPQHF. In DNA form, the CDR3 reads TGTGCCACCAGCCTAGGGAGGGGGAGCAATCAGCCCCAGCATTTT.

The chain couples TRBV5-6 to TRBJ1-5; 8 nucleotides line up with TRBD1. The CDR3 has 17 residues. Trimming cost V 0 bases and J 2 bases; bases outside gene matches: 7. CDR1 is SGHDT, CDR2 YYEEEE, per germline. CDR3 nucleotides: TGTGCCAGCAGCTTGGGGACAGGACAGGGCGGCAATCAGCCCCAGCATTTT. It translates to CASSLGTGQGGNQPQHF. The whole variable domain, remainder taken from reference TRBV5-6 and TRBJ1-5, is DAGVTQSPTHLIKTRGQQVTLRCSPKSGHDTVSWYQQALGQGPQFIFQYYEEEERQRGNFPDRFSGHQFPNYSSELNVNALLLGDSALYLCASSLGTGQGGNQPQHFGDGTRLSIL.

The chain uses TRBV5-6 and TRBJ2-1; 10 positions agree with TRBD2. The CDR3 covers 19 residues. The germline V gene encodes CDR1 SGHDT and CDR2 YYEEEE. V lost 4 bases and J lost 0; bases outside the gene matches: 13. The DNA for the CDR3 is TGTGCCAGCAGCCATAGGACTAGCGGCGGTCTGAGCTCCTACAATGAGCAGTTCTTC. Translation: CASSHRTSGGLSSYNEQFF.

The rearrangement uses TRBV4-2 and TRBJ1-2; 7 bases are shared with TRBD1. J was trimmed by 8 bases and V by 4 bases; bases with no gene match: 4. The CDR3 runs 12 residues. Germline V gives CDR1 LGHNA, CDR2 YNFKEQ. In DNA, the CDR3 is TGTGCCAGCAGCCCACAGGGGCTGGGCTACACCTTC. Its protein product is CASSPQGLGYTF.